The subject of this entry is one T cell receptor (beta chain). Sequencing used immunoSEQ multiplex PCR; TCRdb keeps in-frame clones, though not all of them. The data contain 90,000 to 100,000 clones, roughly 90% of them singletons. The germline V gene encodes CDR1 LNHDA and CDR2 SQIVND (reference sequence). This CDR3 region has 13 residues. With 5 bases removed from V and 11 bases from J, the gap between germline ends came to 18 bases. The record originates from a study of preoperative IRX-2 immunotherapy in early breast cancer. Described treatment: preoperative locoregional IRX-2 cytokine immunotherapy. This phase Ib study tested locoregional IRX-2 cytokine immunotherapy given before surgery.

The rearrangement uses TRBV19 and TRBJ1-1; TRBD1 might be the D (5 bases). Sequencing was performed on tumor tissue, taken after IRX-2 immunotherapy. The sequence was obtained from a human donor with breast cancer. The CDR3 DNA reads as TGTGCCAGTAGTTCTCGGACACTAACGGGGGCTTTCTTT. Translating it yields CASSSRTLTGAFF.